A single sample gave rise to the 20 T cell receptor beta chains below, sequenced in a study of cytomegalovirus exposure and HLA in healthy donors. The PCR had 60 Vbeta and 13 Jbeta primers. The data were produced by immunoSEQ multiplex PCR, yet TCRdb's version contains in-frame clones alone and is incomplete. The sample lists fewer than 120,000 clones; 60% to 85% were seen once. The sequenced sample consisted of PBMCs. These receptors were taken from a woman aged 55-70 years in good health and CMV-seropositive.

This chain links TRBV2 with TRBJ1-5, with TRBD1 identical over 10 bases. Per germline, CDR1 SNHLY and CDR2 FYNNEI. The CDR3 extends over 14 amino acids. Losses at the gene ends were 5 bases for V and 7 bases for J; bases not matched to a gene: 5. CDR3 coding DNA: TGTGCCAGCAGTAAGGGACAGGGGCACCAGCCCCAGCATTTT. Translating it yields CASSKGQGHQPQHF.

The genes are TRBV7-9 and TRBJ1-4; TRBD1 aligns across 8 bases. The germline CDR1 and CDR2 sequences are SEHNR and FQNEAQ (reference sequence). The CDR3 covers 18 residues. With V trimmed by 5 bases and J by 4 bases, 15 bases remained unmatched. CDR3 coding DNA: TGTGCCAGCAGCACCCGACAGGGGATGATCCGGGATAATGAAAAACTGTTTTTT. As protein: CASSTRQGMIRDNEKLFF.

This sequence joins TRBV5-1 and TRBJ2-3, with TRBD2 matching over 7 bases. Per the germline V gene, CDR1 is SGHRS and CDR2 is YFSETQ. The CDR3 runs 14 residues. V lost 0 bases, J lost 4 bases, and 2 bases stayed unmatched. CDR3 sequence reads: CASSLAGGADTQYF. DNA for the CDR3: TGCGCCAGCAGCTTGGCGGGAGGCGCAGATACGCAGTATTTT.

The chain has TRBV19 and TRBJ1-5; 9 bases map to TRBD1. Losses at the gene ends were 5 bases for V and 9 bases for J; bases not matched to a gene: 11. The CDR3 runs to 15 residues. Germline loops: CDR1 LNHDA, CDR2 SQIVND (reference sequence). Here the CDR3 reads CASSPGQGSGAPQHF. The CDR3 nucleotides are TGTGCCAGTAGTCCCGGACAGGGGAGCGGGGCGCCCCAGCATTTT.

A note on this clone: At one end, the junction sequence differs from germline, possibly due to a read error. This chain uses TRBV7-7 with TRBJ1-1; D not certain. CDR3 length equals 18 residues. CDR1 and CDR2 (germline): SSHAT, FNYEAQ (reference sequence). CDR3 nucleotides: TGTGCTAGCAGCTTATCCTTCCCGGGATGGGTTATGTACACTGAAGCTTTCTTT. Protein: CASSLSFPGWVMYTEAFF.

This clone was seen more than once but under ten times. The chain is built from TRBV28 and TRBJ1-3; D not certain. Germline V CDR1 and CDR2: MDHEN, SYDVKM. CDR3 size: 15 residues. With 4 bases removed from V and 1 base from J, the gap between germline ends came to 11 bases. CDR3 amino acids: CASSSNRRSGNTIYF. Written as DNA, the CDR3 is TGTGCCAGCAGTTCTAACCGTCGATCTGGAAACACCATATATTTT.

V is TRBV6-6 and J is TRBJ2-7; maybe TRBD2 (6 bases). V was trimmed by 2 bases and J by 2 bases, leaving 16 bases between them. Germline CDR1 and CDR2: MNHNY and SVGAGI (reference sequence). There are 16 residues in the CDR3. CDR3 bases: TGTGCCAGCAGTTACGAAGGAGGGGTGCCCGCCTACGAGCAGTACTTC. Its translation: CASSYEGGVPAYEQYF.

The J gene is TRBJ1-1, the V gene TRBV5-1, with D possibly matching TRBD1 (6 bases). This CDR3 contains 13 residues. Looked up from germline, CDR1 is SGHRS and CDR2 is YFSETQ. The V end lost 0 bases, the J end lost 5 bases, and 8 bases lay between the germline ends. The CDR3 loop is CASSLDGQTEAFF. CDR3 DNA: TGCGCCAGCAGCTTGGACGGACAGACTGAAGCTTTCTTT.

This clone was seen only a few times. The genes are TRBV19 and TRBJ1-2; 9 nucleotides match TRBD1. CDR3 length: 15 residues. Germline CDR1 and CDR2: LNHDA and SQIVND (reference sequence). The J segment lost 2 bases and the V segment lost 4 bases, leaving 5 bases of the junction unmatched. CDR3 DNA sequence: TGTGCCAGTAGTACCTCCGGGACAGGGAACTATGGCTACACCTTC. It is translated as CASSTSGTGNYGYTF. The full variable domain, with the rest looked up from reference TRBV19 and TRBJ1-2, is DGGITQSPKYLFRKEGQNVTLSCEQNLNHDAMYWYRQDPGQGLRLIYYSQIVNDFQKGDIAEGYSVSREKKESFPLTVTSAQKNPTAFYLCASSTSGTGNYGYTFGSGTRLTVV.

The V call is TRBV5-4, the J call TRBJ2-1; 8 nucleotides match TRBD1. The ends lost 4 bases at V and 4 bases at J; junction bases unmatched: 7. The CDR3 is made up of 15 amino acids. CDR1 is SGHNT and CDR2 is YYREEE in the germline V gene (reference sequence). CDR3 nucleotide sequence: TGTGCCAGCAGCACTCAGGGGGCTGGGTACAATGAGCAGTTCTTC. Protein: CASSTQGAGYNEQFF.

The V call is TRBV6-5, the J call TRBJ2-7; D perhaps matches TRBD1 (6 bases). The CDR3 is made up of 10 amino acids. CDR1 is MNHEY, CDR2 SVGAGI, per germline. V was trimmed by 8 bases and J by 8 bases, leaving 10 bases between them. CDR3 nucleotide sequence: TGTGCCAGCTCAGGGGCGAAGCAGTACTTC. Translated: CASSGAKQYF.

This chain joins TRBV10-3 and TRBJ1-6, with TRBD1 matching over 8 bases. Trimming at V came to 4 bases and at J to 10 bases, leaving 3 bases not matched to a gene. The CDR3 covers 13 residues. CDR1 ENHRY and CDR2 SYGVKD come from the germline V gene. The CDR3 is CAISGTGTSPLHF. The CDR3 bases are TGTGCCATCAGTGGGACAGGGACCTCACCCCTCCACTTT.

The gene calls are TRBV9 and TRBJ2-1; 10 bases map to TRBD1. This CDR3 comprises 16 residues. The germline gives CDR1 SGDLS, CDR2 YYNGEE. V lost 4 bases, J lost 7 bases, and 11 bases stayed unmatched. Written as DNA, the CDR3 is TGTGCCAGCAGCCCTCCCGGACAGGGGGTCTCAAATGAGCAGTTCTTC. It encodes CASSPPGQGVSNEQFF.

This chain links TRBV7-9 with TRBJ2-5; 10 bases align to TRBD1. The CDR3 has 15 amino acids. CDR1 and CDR2 (germline): SEHNR, FQNEAQ (reference sequence). The V segment lost 4 bases and the J segment 5 bases; nucleotides outside the gene matches: 7. CDR3 loop: CASSYGQGEGETQYF. The CDR3 DNA is TGTGCCAGCAGCTATGGACAGGGGGAGGGGGAGACCCAGTACTTC.

The rearrangement links TRBV7-8 to TRBJ2-2, with unresolved D. The length of the CDR3 is 15 residues. Trimming stripped 6 bases from V and 2 bases from J, with 13 bases between. CDR1 is SGHVS and CDR2 is FQNEAQ in the germline V gene. The CDR3 DNA sequence: TGTGCCAGCAGACCTCGGGTTTCAAACACCGGGGAGCTGTTTTTT. Encoded protein: CASRPRVSNTGELFF.

The gene calls are TRBV27 and TRBJ2-1; 9 bases are a match to TRBD1. The CDR3 length is 14 residues. Trimming cost V 7 bases and J 6 bases; bases outside gene matches: 7. Per the germline V gene, CDR1 is MNHEY and CDR2 is SMNVEV (reference sequence). The chain's CDR3 is CASTWDRAGNEQFF. The DNA of the CDR3 is TGTGCCAGCACCTGGGACAGGGCGGGCAATGAGCAGTTCTTC.

This clone was observed a single time. The CDR3, as DNA: TGTGCCAGCAGCTTAGAGGCTAGCGGGACTAGCTCCTACAATGAGCAGTTCTTC. It is translated as CASSLEASGTSSYNEQFF. This chain connects TRBV13 to TRBJ2-1; 9 positions agree with TRBD2. Germline lookup yields CDR1 PRHDT and CDR2 FYEKMQ (reference sequence). V trimming: 1 base; J trimming: 0 bases; junction bases outside the gene matches: 7. CDR3 length: 18 amino acids.

This clone has more than one count but fewer than ten. The gene calls are TRBV27 and TRBJ2-6; 8 bases line up with TRBD2. CDR1 and CDR2 (germline): MNHEY, SMNVEV (reference sequence). This CDR3 has 19 residues. V dropped 5 bases and J dropped 4; count of bases not matched to a gene: 16. The CDR3 bases are TGTGCCAGCAGTCCGTTTTCCTTAGGACTAGCAGGGGGGGCCAACGTCCTGACTTTC. Encoded protein: CASSPFSLGLAGGANVLTF.

For the CDR3, the DNA is TGTGCCAGCAAAAGGGACGGATACCGCGGGGACTATGGCTACACCTTC. As protein: CASKRDGYRGDYGYTF. This chain links TRBV11-2 with TRBJ1-2, with D possibly matching TRBD1 (5 bases). Germline V gene data show CDR1 as SGHAT and CDR2 as FQNNGV. Between the trimmed V and J ends, which lost 7 bases and 3 bases, there was a span of 21 bases. The CDR3 extends over 16 amino acids.

This clone was recorded only once. The genes are TRBV7-2 and TRBJ1-1, with TRBD1 as a possible D gene (6 bases). The CDR3 runs to 13 residues. CDR1 and CDR2 (germline): SGHTA, FQGNSA. V was cut by 3 bases and J by 4 bases, with 9 bases left in between. DNA of the CDR3: TGTGCCAGCAGCTTCGGGACAACCACTGAAGCTTTCTTT. It specifies CASSFGTTTEAFF.